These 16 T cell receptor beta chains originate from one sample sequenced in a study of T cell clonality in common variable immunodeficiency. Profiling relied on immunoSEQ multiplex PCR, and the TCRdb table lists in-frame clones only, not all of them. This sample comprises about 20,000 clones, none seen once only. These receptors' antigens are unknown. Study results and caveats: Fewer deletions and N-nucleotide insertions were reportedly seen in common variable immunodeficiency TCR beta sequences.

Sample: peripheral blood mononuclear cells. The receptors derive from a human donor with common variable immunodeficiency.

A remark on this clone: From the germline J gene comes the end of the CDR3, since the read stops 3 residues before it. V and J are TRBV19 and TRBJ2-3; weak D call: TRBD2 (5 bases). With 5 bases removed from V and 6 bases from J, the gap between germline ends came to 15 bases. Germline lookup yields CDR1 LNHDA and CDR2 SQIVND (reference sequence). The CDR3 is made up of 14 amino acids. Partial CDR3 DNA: TGTGCCAGTAGTGTACAGACGGGGTCGGATACG. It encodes CASSVQTGSDT. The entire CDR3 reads CASSVQTGSDTQYF.

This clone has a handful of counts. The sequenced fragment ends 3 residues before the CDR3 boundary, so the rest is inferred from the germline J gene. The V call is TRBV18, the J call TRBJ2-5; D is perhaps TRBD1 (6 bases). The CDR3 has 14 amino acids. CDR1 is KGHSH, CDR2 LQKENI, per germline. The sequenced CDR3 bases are TGTGCCAGCTCACCACAGTCCCTAGGGGGAACC. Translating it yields CASSPQSLGGT. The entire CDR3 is CASSPQSLGGTQYF.

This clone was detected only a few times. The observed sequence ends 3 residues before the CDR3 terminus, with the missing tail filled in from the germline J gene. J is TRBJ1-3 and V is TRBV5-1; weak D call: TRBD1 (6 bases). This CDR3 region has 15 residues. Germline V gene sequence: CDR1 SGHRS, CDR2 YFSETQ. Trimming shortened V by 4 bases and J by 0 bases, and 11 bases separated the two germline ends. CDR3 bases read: TGCGCCAGCAGCCTGACAGGAAGCTCTGGAAACACC. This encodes CASSLTGSSGNT. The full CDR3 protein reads CASSLTGSSGNTIYF.

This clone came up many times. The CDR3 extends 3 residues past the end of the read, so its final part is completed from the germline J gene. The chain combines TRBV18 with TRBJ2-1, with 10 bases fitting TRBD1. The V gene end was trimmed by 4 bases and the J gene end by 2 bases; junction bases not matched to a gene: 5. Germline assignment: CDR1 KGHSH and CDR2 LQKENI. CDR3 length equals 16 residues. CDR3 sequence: CASSLIGTGAYNEQFF. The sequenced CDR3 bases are TGTGCCAGCTCACTTATAGGGACAGGGGCCTACAATGAG. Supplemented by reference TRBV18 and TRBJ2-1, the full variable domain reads NAGVMQNPRHLVRRRGQEARLRCSPMKGHSHVYWYRQLPEEGLKFMVYLQKENIIDESGMPKERFSAEFPKEGPSILRIQQVVRGDSAAYFCASSLIGTGAYNEQFFGPGTRLTVL.

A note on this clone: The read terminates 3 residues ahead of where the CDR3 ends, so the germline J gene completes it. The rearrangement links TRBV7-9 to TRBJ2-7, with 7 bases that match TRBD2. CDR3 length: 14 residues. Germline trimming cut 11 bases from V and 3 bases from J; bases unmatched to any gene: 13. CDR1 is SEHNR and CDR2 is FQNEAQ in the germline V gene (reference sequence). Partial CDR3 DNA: TGTGCCGGGGGGGGGACCTCCGACCACTACGAG. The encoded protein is CAGGGTSDHYE. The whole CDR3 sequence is CAGGGTSDHYEQYF.

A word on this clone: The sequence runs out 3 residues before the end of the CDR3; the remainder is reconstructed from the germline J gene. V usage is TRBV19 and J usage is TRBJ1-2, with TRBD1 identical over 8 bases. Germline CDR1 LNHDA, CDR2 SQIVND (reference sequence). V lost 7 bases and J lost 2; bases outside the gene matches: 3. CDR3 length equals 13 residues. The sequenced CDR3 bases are TGTGCCAGTAAGGGACAGGAGAACTATGGC. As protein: CASKGQENYG. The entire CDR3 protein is CASKGQENYGYTF.

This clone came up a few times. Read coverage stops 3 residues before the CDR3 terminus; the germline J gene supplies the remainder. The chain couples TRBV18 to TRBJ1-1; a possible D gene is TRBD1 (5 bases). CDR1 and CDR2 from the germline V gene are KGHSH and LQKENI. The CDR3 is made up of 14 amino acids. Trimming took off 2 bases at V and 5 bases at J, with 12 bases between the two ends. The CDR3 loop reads CASSPIAGSTEAFF. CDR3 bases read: TGTGCCAGCTCACCAATTGCAGGGTCGACTGAA.

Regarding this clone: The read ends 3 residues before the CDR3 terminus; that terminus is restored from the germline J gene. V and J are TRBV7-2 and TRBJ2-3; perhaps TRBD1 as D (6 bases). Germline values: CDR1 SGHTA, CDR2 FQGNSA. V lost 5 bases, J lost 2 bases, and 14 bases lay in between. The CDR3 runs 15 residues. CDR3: CASSPLGHFTDTQYF. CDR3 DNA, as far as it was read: TGTGCCAGCAGCCCACTGGGACACTTCACAGATACG.

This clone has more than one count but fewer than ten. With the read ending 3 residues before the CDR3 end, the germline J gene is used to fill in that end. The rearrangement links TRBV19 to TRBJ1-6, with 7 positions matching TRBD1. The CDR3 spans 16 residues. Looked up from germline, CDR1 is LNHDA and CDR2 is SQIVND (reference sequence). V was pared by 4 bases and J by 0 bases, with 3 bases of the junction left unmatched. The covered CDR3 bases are TGTGCCAGTAGTACGGACAGGAGCTCCTATAATTCACCC. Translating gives CASSTDRSSYNSP. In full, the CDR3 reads CASSTDRSSYNSPLHF.

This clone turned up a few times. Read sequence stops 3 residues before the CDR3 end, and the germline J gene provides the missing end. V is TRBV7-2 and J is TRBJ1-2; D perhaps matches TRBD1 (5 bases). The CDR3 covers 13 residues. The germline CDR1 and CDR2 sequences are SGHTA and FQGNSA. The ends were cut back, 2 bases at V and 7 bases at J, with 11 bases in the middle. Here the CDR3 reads CASSLNPTAGYTF. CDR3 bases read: TGTGCCAGCAGCTTAAACCCGACAGCTGGC.

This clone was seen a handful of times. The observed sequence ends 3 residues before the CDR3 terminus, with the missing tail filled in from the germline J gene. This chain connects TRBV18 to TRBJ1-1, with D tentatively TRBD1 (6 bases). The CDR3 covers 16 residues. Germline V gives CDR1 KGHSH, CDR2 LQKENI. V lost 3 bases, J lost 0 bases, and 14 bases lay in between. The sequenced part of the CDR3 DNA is TGTGCCAGCTCACCCAAGAACAGGGTTGTGAACACTGAA. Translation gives CASSPKNRVVNTE. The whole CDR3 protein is CASSPKNRVVNTEAFF. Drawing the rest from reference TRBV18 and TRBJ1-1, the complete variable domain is NAGVMQNPRHLVRRRGQEARLRCSPMKGHSHVYWYRQLPEEGLKFMVYLQKENIIDESGMPKERFSAEFPKEGPSILRIQQVVRGDSAAYFCASSPKNRVVNTEAFFGQGTRLTVV.

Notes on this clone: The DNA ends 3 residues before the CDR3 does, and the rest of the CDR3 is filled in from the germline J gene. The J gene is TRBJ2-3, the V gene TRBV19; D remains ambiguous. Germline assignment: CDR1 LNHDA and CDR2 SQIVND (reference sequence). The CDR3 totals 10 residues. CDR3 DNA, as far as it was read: TGTGCCAGTGGCCCAGGTGCG. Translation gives CASGPGA. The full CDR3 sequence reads CASGPGAQYF. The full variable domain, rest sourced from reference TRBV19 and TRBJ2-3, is DGGITQSPKYLFRKEGQNVTLSCEQNLNHDAMYWYRQDPGQGLRLIYYSQIVNDFQKGDIAEGYSVSREKKESFPLTVTSAQKNPTAFYLCASGPGAQYFGPGTRLTVL.

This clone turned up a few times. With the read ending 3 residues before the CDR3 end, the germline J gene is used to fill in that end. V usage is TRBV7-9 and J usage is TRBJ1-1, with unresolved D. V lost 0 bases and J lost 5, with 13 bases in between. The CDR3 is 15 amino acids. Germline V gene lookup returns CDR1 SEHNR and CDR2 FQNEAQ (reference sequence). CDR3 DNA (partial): TGTGCCAGCAGCTTAGCGGGCTTTAGTGGAACTGAA. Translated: CASSLAGFSGTE. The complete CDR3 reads CASSLAGFSGTEAFF.

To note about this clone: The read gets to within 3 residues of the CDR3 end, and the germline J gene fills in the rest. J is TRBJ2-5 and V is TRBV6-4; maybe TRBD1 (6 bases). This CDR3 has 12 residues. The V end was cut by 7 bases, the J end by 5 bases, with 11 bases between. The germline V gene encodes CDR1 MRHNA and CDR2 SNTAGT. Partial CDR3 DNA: TGTGCCAGCACCACAGGGTTGGAGACC. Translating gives CASTTGLET. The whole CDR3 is CASTTGLETQYF.

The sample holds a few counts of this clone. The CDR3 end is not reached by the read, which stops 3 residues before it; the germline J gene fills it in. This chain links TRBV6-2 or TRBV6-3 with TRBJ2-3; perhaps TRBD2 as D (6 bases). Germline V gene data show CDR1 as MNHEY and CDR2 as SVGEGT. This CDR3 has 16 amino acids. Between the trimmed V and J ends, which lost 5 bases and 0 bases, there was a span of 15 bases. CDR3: CASSKQRRGSTDTQYF. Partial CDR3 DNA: TGTGCCAGCAGTAAACAGAGACGGGGGAGCACAGATACG.

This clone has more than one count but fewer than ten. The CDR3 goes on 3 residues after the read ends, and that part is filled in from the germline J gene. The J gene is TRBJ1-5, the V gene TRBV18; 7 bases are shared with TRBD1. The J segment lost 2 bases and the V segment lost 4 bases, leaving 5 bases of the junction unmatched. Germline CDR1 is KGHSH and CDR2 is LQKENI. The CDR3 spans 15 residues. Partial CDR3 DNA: TGTGCCAGCTCACTCACCACAGGGGGCAATCAGCCC. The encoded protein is CASSLTTGGNQP. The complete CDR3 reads CASSLTTGGNQPQHF.